These 9 T cell receptor beta chains share one sample of origin, sequenced in a study of human thymus T cells. Profiling relied on immunoSEQ multiplex PCR, and the TCRdb table lists in-frame clones only, not all of them. The sample includes just over 45,000 clones, 95% of them seen just once. The sequencing sample was made of blood. The receptors stem from a girl under three years old with a congenital heart defect but otherwise immunologically healthy.

This clone is a singleton in its sample. This rearrangement joins TRBV30 to TRBJ1-2, with D tentatively TRBD1 (5 bases). The V gene lost 3 bases and the J gene lost 3 bases, with 8 bases spanning the gap. Germline values: CDR1 GTSNPN, CDR2 SVGIG (reference sequence). This CDR3 has 12 residues. This chain's CDR3 is CAWSRGDYGYTF. CDR3 DNA sequence: TGTGCCTGGAGCCGGGGGGACTATGGCTACACCTTC.

This chain uses TRBV5-6 with TRBJ1-3, with TRBD1 matching 7 bases. This CDR3 spans 15 amino acids. Unmatched junction bases numbered 7, after V lost 4 bases and J lost 3 bases. The germline CDR1 and CDR2 sequences are SGHDT and YYEEEE. CDR3 amino acids: CASSLPGTVGNTIYF. The CDR3 coding sequence is TGTGCCAGCAGCCTCCCTGGGACAGTTGGAAACACCATATATTTT. Looking up the rest from reference TRBV5-6 and TRBJ1-3 gives the full variable domain: DAGVTQSPTHLIKTRGQQVTLRCSPKSGHDTVSWYQQALGQGPQFIFQYYEEEERQRGNFPDRFSGHQFPNYSSELNVNALLLGDSALYLCASSLPGTVGNTIYFGEGSWLTVV.

The chain is built from TRBV6-1 and TRBJ2-3; D unresolved. With 2 bases removed from V and 2 bases from J, the gap between germline ends came to 11 bases. CDR1 is MNHNS, CDR2 SASEGT, per germline. The CDR3 runs 15 residues. The CDR3 coding sequence is TGTGCCAGCAGTGAAAGGGCAGGAGACACAGATACGCAGTATTTT. This codes for CASSERAGDTDTQYF.

This chain links TRBV29-1 with TRBJ2-5; no firm D call. Per the germline V gene, CDR1 is SQVTM and CDR2 is ANQGSEA. The CDR3 spans 11 residues. Between the trimmed V and J ends, which lost 5 bases and 5 bases, there was a span of 9 bases. The CDR3 DNA reads TGCAGCGTTTGGCGAAGGGAGACCCAGTACTTC. This gives the protein CSVWRRETQYF.

This chain connects TRBV27 to TRBJ1-5; 8 nucleotides match TRBD1. The trim removed 2 bases at V and 1 base at J, leaving 4 bases unmatched. The CDR3 consists of 16 residues. Germline CDR1 is MNHEY and CDR2 is SMNVEV (reference sequence). The CDR3 DNA is TGTGCCAGCAGTTTACAGGGGGCGAGGAGCAATCAGCCCCAGCATTTT. Translation gives CASSLQGARSNQPQHF.

The rearrangement joins TRBV5-4 to TRBJ1-2; a possible D gene is TRBD1 (6 bases). Trimming left V 2 bases short and J 6 bases short, with 11 bases between. The germline gives CDR1 SGHNT, CDR2 YYREEE (reference sequence). The CDR3 spans 13 residues. The CDR3 here is CASSLGQGNGYTF. The CDR3 nucleotides are TGTGCCAGCAGCTTAGGCCAGGGGAATGGCTACACCTTC.

The chain employs TRBV6-4 and TRBJ2-3, with D hard to call. The CDR3 extends over 14 amino acids. V dropped 0 bases and J dropped 1 base, with 5 bases sitting between them. In germline, CDR1 is MRHNA, CDR2 SNTAGT. Here the CDR3 DNA reads TGTGCCAGCAGTGACTCGGCCGGCACAGATACGCAGTATTTT. It encodes CASSDSAGTDTQYF.

This clone occurred once. This chain uses TRBV7-9 with TRBJ2-1; D unclear. The germline V and J ends were trimmed by 6 bases and 5 bases, with 11 bases remaining between them. The CDR3 totals 13 residues. The germline V gene has CDR1 SEHNR and CDR2 FQNEAQ (reference sequence). The CDR3, as DNA: TGTGCCAGCAGTCGATCGCAGGACAATGAGCAGTTCTTC. This gives the protein CASSRSQDNEQFF.

The gene calls are TRBV18 and TRBJ2-1; 9 positions agree with TRBD2. The germline V gene encodes CDR1 KGHSH and CDR2 LQKENI. The V and J ends lost 3 bases and 8 bases, in that order; junction bases with no gene match: 8. CDR3 length: 15 residues. The CDR3 here is CASSPSAGGPHEQFF. CDR3 bases: TGTGCCAGCTCACCTTCTGCGGGAGGGCCACATGAGCAGTTCTTC.